These 28 T cell receptor beta chains share one sample of origin, sequenced in a study of T cell responses to AZD1222 COVID-19 vaccine. The repertoire was sequenced with immunoSEQ multiplex PCR; TCRdb's copy has only in-frame clones and lacks some. The table lists about 190,000 clones, roughly 92% of them singletons. The sequences come from peripheral blood, collected on day 0 of AZD1222 vaccination. The source is an adult in good health.

The DNA of the CDR3 is TGCGCCAGCAGCCCAGGATGGACAGGGTCTAATGAAAAACTGTTTTTT. Translating gives CASSPGWTGSNEKLFF. This chain uses TRBV4-1 with TRBJ1-4; TRBD1 agrees at 8 bases. Germline trimming cut 4 bases from V and 3 bases from J; bases unmatched to any gene: 7. The CDR3 spans 16 residues. The germline CDR1 and CDR2 sequences are MGHRA and YSYEKL.

The DNA of the CDR3 is TGTGCCAGTAGTATCGGACAGGGGTTCGACGAGCAGTACTTC. Translated: CASSIGQGFDEQYF. This chain connects TRBV19 to TRBJ2-7, with 9 nucleotides matching TRBD1. The V segment lost 3 bases and the J segment 5 bases; nucleotides outside the gene matches: 5. This CDR3 comprises 14 residues. Germline assignment: CDR1 LNHDA and CDR2 SQIVND (reference sequence).

The chain employs TRBV6-2 or TRBV6-3 and TRBJ2-7; D may correspond to TRBD1 or TRBD2 (7 bases each). CDR3 length equals 16 residues. V lost 5 bases and J lost 3, with 20 bases in between. Germline-derived CDR1 and CDR2 are MNHEY and SVGEGT. The CDR3 nucleotides read TGTGCCAGCAGTCCCCTGACAGGGAGGGTTCACTACGAGCAGTACTTC. This encodes CASSPLTGRVHYEQYF.

The chain uses TRBV15 and TRBJ2-5, with TRBD1 matching 8 bases. After removal of 1 base from V and 5 bases from J, the junction contained 6 bases not matched to a gene. The CDR3 contains 15 residues. The germline V gene encodes CDR1 LNHNV and CDR2 YYDKDF (reference sequence). This chain's CDR3 is CATSRGQGARETQYF. The DNA of the CDR3 is TGTGCCACCAGCAGAGGTCAGGGGGCCCGGGAGACCCAGTACTTC.

This chain joins TRBV5-5 and TRBJ1-1; D is ambiguous. This CDR3 has 14 residues. Trimming cost V 2 bases and J 6 bases, with 14 bases left between them. Germline CDR1 SGHKS, CDR2 YYEKEE (reference sequence). Here the CDR3 DNA reads TGTGCCAGCAGCTTTCGGTTACCCGGGCCTGAAGCTTTCTTT. Translated: CASSFRLPGPEAFF.

In DNA, the CDR3 is TGTGCCAGTAGTATAACTCACAGCTTTAATGAAAAACTGTTTTTT. Residues: CASSITHSFNEKLFF. The chain has TRBV19 and TRBJ1-4; D unclear. Germline values: CDR1 LNHDA, CDR2 SQIVND (reference sequence). Trimming pared 2 bases from V and 4 bases from J, leaving 11 bases between. The CDR3 has 15 residues.

The chain carries TRBV18 and TRBJ1-2, with TRBD1 matching 7 bases. The CDR3 length is 17 residues. Unmatched junction bases numbered 11, after V lost 2 bases and J lost 2 bases. Per germline, CDR1 KGHSH and CDR2 LQKENI. DNA of the CDR3: TGTGCCAGCTCACCATATGAGGGGGCGAGTCTGAACTATGGCTACACCTTC. Encoded protein: CASSPYEGASLNYGYTF.

The CDR3 DNA reads as TGTGCCAGCAGCCAAAACAACGTGAACTATGGCTACACCTTC. Translation: CASSQNNVNYGYTF. The chain has TRBV3-1 (or the pseudogene TRBV3-2) and TRBJ1-2; D remains ambiguous. Per the germline V gene, CDR1 is LGHDT and CDR2 is YNNKEL (reference sequence). V lost 2 bases and J 2 bases, leaving 9 bases between the germline ends. This CDR3 is built from 14 residues.

This clone has a single count. This chain joins TRBV27 and TRBJ2-7; TRBD1 or TRBD2 may be the D gene (5 bases each). CDR1 is MNHEY, CDR2 SMNVEV, per germline (reference sequence). The CDR3 extends over 19 amino acids. V was shortened by 3 bases and J by 3 bases, with 27 bases between the two germline ends. The CDR3 nucleotides are TGTGCCAGCAGTTTTCCCCCTCCGGGACCTCGGATAAGCTTCTACGAGCAGTACTTC. As protein: CASSFPPPGPRISFYEQYF.

J is TRBJ1-6 and V is TRBV3-1 (or the pseudogene TRBV3-2); 10 nucleotides match TRBD1. Germline V lookup: CDR1 LGHDT, CDR2 YNNKEL (reference sequence). J gave up 7 bases and V 2 bases, and 2 bases lay outside the gene matches. This CDR3 spans 15 amino acids. Written as DNA, the CDR3 is TGTGCCAGCAGCCAACTGGGACAGGGGAATTCACCCCTCCACTTT. Amino acids: CASSQLGQGNSPLHF.

This clone was counted once. The rearrangement links TRBV20-1 to TRBJ1-5; 8 bases align to TRBD1. The CDR3 sequence is 16 residues long. Losses at the gene ends were 3 bases for V and 0 bases for J; bases not matched to a gene: 7. Germline assignment: CDR1 DFQATT and CDR2 SNEGSKA (reference sequence). The CDR3 DNA reads as TGCAGTGCTAGTGACAGGGGAGGTTATAGCAATCAGCCCCAGCATTTT. Protein product: CSASDRGGYSNQPQHF.

V is TRBV19 and J is TRBJ1-2, with 7 bases fitting TRBD1. Germline values: CDR1 LNHDA, CDR2 SQIVND (reference sequence). Trimming at V came to 5 bases and at J to 0 bases, leaving 12 bases not matched to a gene. This CDR3 contains 17 residues. CDR3 DNA sequence: TGTGCCAGTAGTCCGCGCCAGCGACAGGGTACTAACTATGGCTACACCTTC. Its translation: CASSPRQRQGTNYGYTF.

The rearrangement links TRBV25-1 to TRBJ2-7, with D unclear. Trimming removed 3 bases at V and 2 bases at J, with 11 bases between. CDR1 and CDR2 (germline): MGHDK, SYGVNS. There are 14 residues in the CDR3. CDR3 amino acids: CASSETDGPYEQYF. CDR3 coding DNA: TGTGCCAGCAGTGAGACGGACGGTCCCTACGAGCAGTACTTC.

This chain joins TRBV12-5 and TRBJ1-6; TRBD1 might be the D (5 bases). Germline lookup yields CDR1 LGHNT and CDR2 FRNRAP. The CDR3 sequence is 16 residues long. Between the trimmed V and J ends, which lost 5 bases and 0 bases, there was a span of 11 bases. CDR3 protein: CASGGGGSSYNSPLHF. CDR3 nucleotide sequence: TGTGCTAGTGGTGGGGGGGGGAGCTCCTATAATTCACCCCTCCACTTT.

The CDR3 DNA sequence: TGTGCCAGCTCACAAACTTCGCGACAGATTATCCCCTACGAGCAGTACTTC. Protein: CASSQTSRQIIPYEQYF. The chain employs TRBV18 and TRBJ2-7; maybe TRBD1 (5 bases). From germline, CDR1 is KGHSH and CDR2 LQKENI. Trimming took off 4 bases at V and 2 bases at J, with 21 bases between the two ends. The CDR3 consists of 17 residues. The whole variable domain, filled in from reference TRBV18 and TRBJ2-7, reads NAGVMQNPRHLVRRRGQEARLRCSPMKGHSHVYWYRQLPEEGLKFMVYLQKENIIDESGMPKERFSAEFPKEGPSILRIQQVVRGDSAAYFCASSQTSRQIIPYEQYFGPGTRLTVT.

The V gene is TRBV19, the J gene TRBJ1-5; 10 bases are a match to TRBD1. CDR1 is LNHDA, CDR2 SQIVND, per germline (reference sequence). The CDR3 length is 13 residues. Trimming at V came to 9 bases and at J to 6 bases, leaving 5 bases not matched to a gene. This chain's CDR3 is CASVGTGVQPQHF. CDR3 nucleotide sequence: TGTGCCAGCGTAGGGACAGGGGTTCAGCCCCAGCATTTT.

This chain joins TRBV10-1 and TRBJ1-3, with a tentative D call TRBD1 (6 bases). V gave up 6 bases and J gave up 1 base, with 10 bases separating them. Germline V lookup: CDR1 WNHNN, CDR2 SYGVQD (reference sequence). The CDR3 has 14 amino acids. The chain's CDR3 is CASRDSLSGNTIYF. In nucleotides, the CDR3 is TGCGCCAGCAGGGACAGCTTGTCTGGAAACACCATATATTTT.

The chain has TRBV30 and TRBJ1-1, with D tentatively TRBD1 (5 bases). Germline assignment: CDR1 GTSNPN and CDR2 SVGIG (reference sequence). The CDR3 length is 13 residues. V lost 0 bases and J 6 bases, leaving 11 bases between the germline ends. The CDR3 DNA sequence: TGTGCCTGGAGTGTGCGGGGCCCCTCTGAAGCTTTCTTT. It is translated as CAWSVRGPSEAFF.

The chain uses TRBV20-1 and TRBJ2-1; D unresolved. Germline V lookup: CDR1 DFQATT, CDR2 SNEGSKA (reference sequence). V lost 3 bases, J lost 7 bases, and 7 bases lay in between. This CDR3 spans 11 amino acids. The CDR3 is CSASVPNEQFF. CDR3 nucleotide sequence: TGCAGTGCTAGTGTCCCGAATGAGCAGTTCTTC.

The rearrangement joins TRBV2 to TRBJ1-5; D gene unclear. From germline, CDR1 is SNHLY and CDR2 FYNNEI. Trimming shortened V by 5 bases and J by 0 bases, and 5 bases separated the two germline ends. The length of the CDR3 is 13 residues. The CDR3 DNA sequence: TGTGCCAGCAGTACCTATAGCAATCAGCCCCAGCATTTT. This sequence encodes CASSTYSNQPQHF. Based on the CDR3 plus reference TRBV2 and TRBJ1-5, the full variable domain is EPEVTQTPSHQVTQMGQEVILRCVPISNHLYFYWYRQILGQKVEFLVSFYNNEISEKSEIFDDQFSVERPDGSNFTLKIRSTKLEDSAMYFCASSTYSNQPQHFGDGTRLSIL.

The gene calls are TRBV5-1 and TRBJ1-2; D possibly corresponds to TRBD1 (5 bases). This CDR3 is 15 amino acids long. The germline V gene encodes CDR1 SGHRS and CDR2 YFSETQ. Trimming removed 4 bases at V and 6 bases at J, with 19 bases between. CDR3 bases: TGCGCCAGCAGCGAAACCCCCGGGACGGAGAATGGCTACACCTTC. Translation: CASSETPGTENGYTF.

The chain has TRBV7-8 and TRBJ2-3, with D possibly TRBD2 on 6 matching bases. The CDR3 covers 16 residues. V lost 3 bases and J 0 bases, leaving 13 bases between the germline ends. Germline assignment: CDR1 SGHVS and CDR2 FQNEAQ. The CDR3 loop is CASSFSSGTSTDTQYF. CDR3 nucleotides: TGTGCCAGCAGCTTTAGTTCTGGGACTAGCACAGATACGCAGTATTTT.

The chain uses TRBV3-1 (or the pseudogene TRBV3-2) and TRBJ2-7; D is possibly TRBD1 (6 bases). The germline V gene encodes CDR1 LGHDT and CDR2 YNNKEL (reference sequence). The CDR3 covers 15 residues. V was clipped by 1 base and J by 2 bases, with 12 bases between them. CDR3 region: CASSQALGQTYEQYF. The CDR3 DNA reads TGTGCCAGCAGCCAAGCGCTGGGACAAACCTACGAGCAGTACTTC.

V and J are TRBV18 and TRBJ1-5; maybe TRBD1 (6 bases). The V end lost 3 bases, the J end lost 2 bases, and 14 bases lay between the germline ends. The CDR3 spans 16 residues. Germline CDR1 and CDR2: KGHSH and LQKENI. CDR3 sequence: CASSPNREIGNQPQHF. DNA of the CDR3: TGTGCCAGCTCACCGAACAGGGAAATCGGCAATCAGCCCCAGCATTTT.

The gene calls are TRBV2 and TRBJ1-1; D may be TRBD1 (5 bases). The CDR3 extends over 13 amino acids. Germline-derived CDR1 and CDR2 are SNHLY and FYNNEI. V lost 5 bases and J lost 0, with 7 bases in between. The CDR3 region is CASSLTVNTEAFF. CDR3 coding DNA: TGTGCCAGCAGTTTGACAGTGAACACTGAAGCTTTCTTT.

The chain couples TRBV9 to TRBJ2-7; D gene unclear. The CDR3 loop spans 13 amino acids. V was cut by 0 bases and J by 1 base, with 5 bases left in between. The germline V gene encodes CDR1 SGDLS and CDR2 YYNGEE. CDR3 loop: CASSVAESYEQYF. CDR3 DNA sequence: TGTGCCAGCAGCGTAGCGGAATCCTACGAGCAGTACTTC. The variable domain in full, completed from reference TRBV9 and TRBJ2-7, reads DSGVTQTPKHLITATGQRVTLRCSPRSGDLSVYWYQQSLDQGLQFLIQYYNGEERAKGNILERFSAQQFPDLHSELNLSSLELGDSALYFCASSVAESYEQYFGPGTRLTVT.

The CDR3 DNA reads as TGTGCCAGCAGCACCAGACCCGAGAACACTGAAGCTTTCTTT. Its translation is CASSTRPENTEAFF. J is TRBJ1-1 and V is TRBV9; D remains unclear. The CDR3 consists of 14 residues. Between the trimmed V and J ends, which lost 4 bases and 1 base, there was a span of 11 bases. Germline V gene sequence: CDR1 SGDLS, CDR2 YYNGEE.

The chain couples TRBV28 to TRBJ1-2; D is unresolved. This CDR3 is built from 14 residues. CDR1 is MDHEN, CDR2 SYDVKM, per germline. Trimming took off 5 bases at V and 0 bases at J, with 10 bases between the two ends. This CDR3 is CASSRRSANYGYTF. The CDR3 DNA reads as TGTGCCAGCAGTCGCAGAAGCGCTAACTATGGCTACACCTTC.